The rows below give T cell receptor beta chains drawn from one sample of a study of T cells in Graves' hyperthyroidism and ophthalmopathy. TCRdb recomputed calls from the multiplex PCR reads with MiXCR, one row per CDR3 protein. The sample gives about 570,000 distinct CDR3 sequences, 14% of which show up once; approximately 15% is in the top ten. The sequencing sample was made of blood. All receptors derive from a woman between 35 and 50 years old with Graves' hyperthyroidism. CDR3s include the opening cysteine and the closing phenylalanine or tryptophan. Fields, in order: clone size, D gene, V gene, J gene, CDR3 protein, CDR3 DNA. A D gene is named only where the DNA matches it firmly. For some rows the clone size is stated as once, few or many, or as a class when expanded; others skip it.

clone_size: few; d_call: TRBD1; v_call: TRBV9; j_call: TRBJ1-1; cdr3_aa: CASSAPGGADTEAFF; cdr3_nt: TGTGCCAGCAGCGCCCCAGGGGGCGCCGACACTGAAGCTTTCTTT
clone_size: -; d_call: TRBD2; v_call: TRBV6-2/TRBV6-3; j_call: TRBJ2-1; cdr3_aa: CASTPLRTSGRAPEQFF; cdr3_nt: TGTGCCAGCACTCCACTACGGACTAGCGGGAGGGCCCCTGAGCAGTTCTTC
clone_size: -; d_call: -; v_call: TRBV9; j_call: TRBJ1-2; cdr3_aa: CASSVDLRREYGYTF; cdr3_nt: TGTGCCAGCAGCGTAGATCTGCGGAGGGAGTATGGCTACACCTTC
clone_size: many; d_call: TRBD2; v_call: TRBV30; j_call: TRBJ2-7; cdr3_aa: CAWRTAGGPHEQYF; cdr3_nt: TGTGCCTGGAGAACGGCGGGAGGTCCGCACGAGCAGTACTTC
clone_size: many; d_call: -; v_call: TRBV15; j_call: TRBJ1-1; cdr3_aa: CATSRGGVLNTEAFF; cdr3_nt: TGTGCCACCAGCAGGGGAGGGGTTCTGAACACTGAAGCTTTCTTT
clone_size: many; d_call: TRBD2; v_call: TRBV27; j_call: TRBJ2-3; cdr3_aa: CASSSNPYLAGPSTDTQYF; cdr3_nt: TGTGCCAGCAGTTCCAACCCATACTTAGCGGGACCTAGCACAGATACGCAGTATTTT
clone_size: -; d_call: -; v_call: TRBV5-6; j_call: TRBJ2-1; cdr3_aa: CASSLGRVYEQFF; cdr3_nt: TGTGCCAGCAGCTTGGGAAGGGTCTATGAGCAGTTCTTC
clone_size: many; d_call: TRBD1; v_call: TRBV28; j_call: TRBJ1-5; cdr3_aa: CASNPGQGAFQPQHF; cdr3_nt: TGTGCCAGCAACCCGGGACAGGGGGCTTTTCAGCCCCAGCATTTT
clone_size: few; d_call: -; v_call: TRBV4-2; j_call: TRBJ2-1; cdr3_aa: CASSSAGSLGQFF; cdr3_nt: TGTGCCAGCAGTAGCGCAGGGAGTTTGGGGCAGTTCTTC
clone_size: -; d_call: -; v_call: TRBV7-2; j_call: TRBJ2-1; cdr3_aa: CASSARAGDRYNEQFF; cdr3_nt: TGTGCCAGCAGCGCCCGGGCCGGGGACCGGTACAATGAGCAGTTCTTC
clone_size: many; d_call: TRBD1; v_call: TRBV30; j_call: TRBJ2-7; cdr3_aa: CGYWDRVTYEQYF; cdr3_nt: TGTGGTTACTGGGACAGGGTGACCTACGAGCAGTACTTC
clone_size: many; d_call: TRBD1; v_call: TRBV28; j_call: TRBJ2-3; cdr3_aa: CASSLQQGARSTDTQYF; cdr3_nt: TGTGCCAGCAGTTTGCAACAGGGGGCGCGTAGCACAGATACGCAGTATTTT
clone_size: few; d_call: TRBD1; v_call: TRBV5-6; j_call: TRBJ2-7; cdr3_aa: CASSPLAGTGSYEQYF; cdr3_nt: TGTGCCAGCAGCCCTCTCGCCGGGACAGGCTCCTACGAGCAGTACTTC
clone_size: many; d_call: TRBD2; v_call: TRBV6-1; j_call: TRBJ2-1; cdr3_aa: CASTSGSSYNEQFF; cdr3_nt: TGTGCCAGCACGAGCGGGAGCTCCTACAATGAGCAGTTCTTC
clone_size: -; d_call: -; v_call: TRBV19; j_call: TRBJ2-1; cdr3_aa: CASSMWGQYEQFF; cdr3_nt: TGTGCCAGTAGTATGTGGGGGCAGTATGAGCAGTTCTTC
clone_size: many; d_call: -; v_call: TRBV12-3/TRBV12-4; j_call: TRBJ1-4; cdr3_aa: CASRNAKAGEKLFF; cdr3_nt: TGTGCCAGCAGGAACGCGAAGGCGGGTGAAAAACTGTTTTTT
clone_size: few; d_call: -; v_call: TRBV20-1; j_call: TRBJ2-1; cdr3_aa: CSARDARYGFNEQFF; cdr3_nt: TGCAGTGCTAGAGATGCAAGATATGGTTTTAATGAGCAGTTCTTC
clone_size: many; d_call: -; v_call: TRBV7-6; j_call: TRBJ2-1; cdr3_aa: CASSPLYLSLDEQFF; cdr3_nt: TGTGCCAGCAGCCCCCTCTACCTTAGTCTGGATGAGCAGTTCTTC
clone_size: many; d_call: -; v_call: TRBV24-1; j_call: TRBJ2-1; cdr3_aa: CATSVETEGDNEQFF; cdr3_nt: TGTGCCACCAGTGTCGAGACCGAAGGGGACAATGAGCAGTTCTTC
clone_size: many; d_call: -; v_call: TRBV3-1; j_call: TRBJ1-2; cdr3_aa: CASSQGTVNYGYTF; cdr3_nt: TGTGCCAGCAGCCAAGGGACGGTTAACTATGGCTACACCTTC